This is a list of T cell receptor beta chains from one sample in a study of tumor-infiltrating lymphocytes in primary liver carcinoma. Via MiXCR, TCRdb re-called the multiplex PCR reads, giving one row per CDR3 protein. The sample lists 100,000 to 150,000 distinct CDR3 sequences, 60% to 80% occurring once. Sequencing was done on a sample of liver tumor tissue from sampling region 3. These receptors all stem from a woman aged 55-70 years with primary liver carcinoma and hepatitis B virus infection. Both conserved end residues are part of each CDR3. Fields, in order: CDR3 protein, CDR3 DNA, D gene, clone size, J gene, V gene. A D gene is named only where the DNA matches it firmly. Some rows mark clone size as missing; the rest say once, few, many or name a class of expanded clone.

CDR3 protein: CASSLAAAARGEQFF; CDR3 DNA: TGTGCCAGCAGCTTGGCAGCGGCTGCCCGGGGTGAGCAGTTCTTC; D gene: NA; clone size: medium-sized; J gene: TRBJ2-1; V gene: TRBV11-3
CDR3 protein: CASGWYTTGTKNTGELFF; CDR3 DNA: TGTGCTAGTGGTTGGTATACTACCGGGACTAAAAACACCGGGGAGCTGTTTTTT; D gene: TRBD2; clone size: many; J gene: TRBJ2-2; V gene: TRBV12-5
CDR3 protein: CASSSDSNTDTQYF; CDR3 DNA: TGTGCCAGCAGCTCAGACTCTAACACAGATACGCAGTATTTT; D gene: NA; clone size: NA; J gene: TRBJ2-3; V gene: TRBV11-2
CDR3 protein: CASRDYNEKLFF; CDR3 DNA: TGTGCCAGCAGGGACTACAATGAAAAACTGTTTTTT; D gene: NA; clone size: many; J gene: TRBJ1-4; V gene: TRBV28
CDR3 protein: CAWSVGQGYYNEQFF; CDR3 DNA: TGTGCCTGGAGTGTGGGACAAGGGTACTACAATGAGCAGTTCTTC; D gene: NA; clone size: many; J gene: TRBJ2-1; V gene: TRBV30
CDR3 protein: CAWSDYGYTF; CDR3 DNA: TGTGCCTGGAGCGACTATGGCTACACCTTC; D gene: NA; clone size: few; J gene: TRBJ1-2; V gene: TRBV30
CDR3 protein: CASSRGGPSYEQYF; CDR3 DNA: TGTGCCAGCAGTCGGGGCGGTCCCTCCTACGAGCAGTACTTC; D gene: NA; clone size: NA; J gene: TRBJ2-7; V gene: TRBV11-2
CDR3 protein: CASPQTYSPLHF; CDR3 DNA: TGTGCCAGCCCTCAGACCTATTCACCCCTCCACTTT; D gene: NA; clone size: NA; J gene: TRBJ1-6; V gene: TRBV11-2
CDR3 protein: CASTVRQGLNSYEQYF; CDR3 DNA: TGTGCCAGCACCGTTCGGCAGGGACTCAACTCCTACGAGCAGTACTTC; D gene: NA; clone size: many; J gene: TRBJ2-7; V gene: TRBV28
CDR3 protein: CASSPGRGTIRQPQHF; CDR3 DNA: TGTGCCAGCAGTCCTGGGAGGGGGACCATCAGACAGCCCCAGCATTTT; D gene: NA; clone size: NA; J gene: TRBJ1-5; V gene: TRBV28
CDR3 protein: CANSWTGDTEALF; CDR3 DNA: TGTGCCAACAGTTGGACAGGGGATACTGAAGCTCTCTTT; D gene: TRBD1; clone size: NA; J gene: TRBJ1-1; V gene: TRBV6-5
CDR3 protein: CASSSRPNSNQPQHF; CDR3 DNA: TGTGCCAGCAGCTCACGGCCGAATAGCAATCAGCCCCAGCATTTT; D gene: NA; clone size: many; J gene: TRBJ1-5; V gene: TRBV7-8
CDR3 protein: CASSRVTGSTDTQYF; CDR3 DNA: TGTGCCAGCAGCCGAGTAACGGGATCCACAGATACACAGTATTTT; D gene: NA; clone size: NA; J gene: TRBJ2-3; V gene: TRBV4-2
CDR3 protein: CASSLGAQGRGETQYF; CDR3 DNA: TGTGCCAGCAGCTTAGGTGCACAGGGGAGGGGAGAGACCCAGTACTTC; D gene: NA; clone size: NA; J gene: TRBJ2-5; V gene: TRBV11-2
CDR3 protein: CSVHLRGGPNIQYF; CDR3 DNA: TGCAGCGTGCACCTACGAGGGGGACCCAACATTCAGTACTTC; D gene: NA; clone size: many; J gene: TRBJ2-4; V gene: TRBV29-1
CDR3 protein: CASSLGLDNTGELFF; CDR3 DNA: TGTGCCAGCAGCTTGGGACTAGACAACACCGGGGAGCTGTTTTTT; D gene: NA; clone size: many; J gene: TRBJ2-2; V gene: TRBV5-4
CDR3 protein: CASSLTEGGHTQYF; CDR3 DNA: TGTGCCAGCAGTTTGACGGAGGGGGGTCATACGCAGTATTTT; D gene: NA; clone size: many; J gene: TRBJ2-3; V gene: TRBV28
CDR3 protein: CASSLELSRVKETQYF; CDR3 DNA: TGTGCCAGCAGCTTAGAGTTGTCAAGGGTGAAGGAGACCCAGTACTTC; D gene: NA; clone size: NA; J gene: TRBJ2-5; V gene: TRBV11-2
CDR3 protein: CASSPRGITDTQYF; CDR3 DNA: TGTGCCAGCAGCCCCCGTGGGATCACAGATACGCAGTATTTT; D gene: NA; clone size: once; J gene: TRBJ2-3; V gene: TRBV7-9
CDR3 protein: CASGPYVGSYNEQFF; CDR3 DNA: TGTGCTAGTGGTCCCTACGTGGGCTCCTACAATGAGCAGTTCTTC; D gene: NA; clone size: many; J gene: TRBJ2-1; V gene: TRBV12-5
CDR3 protein: CASSLDAAGVTDTQYF; CDR3 DNA: TGTGCCAGCAGCCTAGATGCGGCGGGAGTCACAGATACGCAGTATTTT; D gene: TRBD2; clone size: NA; J gene: TRBJ2-3; V gene: TRBV11-2
CDR3 protein: CASSLGWTDYEQYF; CDR3 DNA: TGCGCCAGCAGCTTGGGGTGGACAGACTACGAGCAGTACTTC; D gene: NA; clone size: NA; J gene: TRBJ2-7; V gene: TRBV5-1
CDR3 protein: CASSLKTSGGGTQYF; CDR3 DNA: TGTGCCAGCAGCTTAAAAACTAGCGGAGGGGGTACGCAGTATTTT; D gene: TRBD2; clone size: many; J gene: TRBJ2-3; V gene: TRBV5-4
CDR3 protein: CASSQQAGAGEYF; CDR3 DNA: TGTGCCAGCAGCCAACAAGCGGGAGCAGGGGAGTACTTC; D gene: TRBD2; clone size: once; J gene: TRBJ2-7; V gene: TRBV14
CDR3 protein: CTSSPDPRYRERFF; CDR3 DNA: TGTACCAGCAGTCCGGACCCGAGGTATAGGGAGCGGTTCTTC; D gene: NA; clone size: once; J gene: TRBJ2-1; V gene: TRBV11-2
CDR3 protein: CASSRLDQSSYEQYF; CDR3 DNA: TGTGCCAGCAGCCGACTAGACCAGAGCTCCTACGAGCAGTACTTC; D gene: NA; clone size: many; J gene: TRBJ2-7; V gene: TRBV4-2
CDR3 protein: CASSSPGTSDLGEQFF; CDR3 DNA: TGTGCCAGCAGTTCCCCCGGGACTAGCGATCTCGGTGAGCAGTTCTTC; D gene: TRBD2; clone size: few; J gene: TRBJ2-1; V gene: TRBV28
CDR3 protein: CSVLPGGRTYNEQFF; CDR3 DNA: TGCAGCGTTCTTCCCGGGGGACGCACCTACAATGAGCAGTTCTTC; D gene: NA; clone size: many; J gene: TRBJ2-1; V gene: TRBV29-1
CDR3 protein: CASSLTKRDEQFF; CDR3 DNA: TGTGCCAGCAGCTTAACAAAGCGCGATGAGCAGTTCTTC; D gene: NA; clone size: many; J gene: TRBJ2-1; V gene: TRBV7-3
CDR3 protein: CASNVFGGTGGFNKQFF; CDR3 DNA: TGTGCCAGCAATGTTTTCGGAGGGACAGGGGGATTCAATAAGCAGTTCTTC; D gene: TRBD1; clone size: NA; J gene: TRBJ2-1; V gene: TRBV6-1
CDR3 protein: CASSFGGTGTPQYF; CDR3 DNA: TGTGCCAGCAGCTTCGGCGGGACAGGGACGCCCCAGTACTTC; D gene: TRBD1; clone size: medium-sized; J gene: TRBJ2-5; V gene: TRBV11-2
CDR3 protein: CSVDGVYNEQFF; CDR3 DNA: TGCAGCGTTGATGGGGTATACAATGAGCAGTTCTTC; D gene: NA; clone size: many; J gene: TRBJ2-1; V gene: TRBV29-1
CDR3 protein: CSVEVGPLPGYGYTF; CDR3 DNA: TGCAGCGTTGAAGTAGGGCCCCTTCCGGGCTATGGCTACACCTTC; D gene: NA; clone size: many; J gene: TRBJ1-2; V gene: TRBV29-1
CDR3 protein: CASSLGDKFYGQYF; CDR3 DNA: TGTGCCAGCAGCTTAGGGGACAAATTCTACGGGCAGTACTTC; D gene: NA; clone size: NA; J gene: TRBJ2-7; V gene: TRBV11-3
CDR3 protein: CASSPGQPTSYEQYF; CDR3 DNA: TGTGCCAGTAGCCCGGGACAGCCAACTTCCTACGAGCAGTACTTC; D gene: TRBD1; clone size: NA; J gene: TRBJ2-7; V gene: TRBV19
CDR3 protein: CASSHTLGGAQETQYF; CDR3 DNA: TGCGCCAGCAGCCACACACTCGGGGGGGCGCAGGAGACCCAGTACTTC; D gene: TRBD2; clone size: many; J gene: TRBJ2-5; V gene: TRBV4-1
CDR3 protein: CASSPKGGRRYNEQFF; CDR3 DNA: TGTGCCAGCAGCCCAAAGGGGGGGAGAAGGTACAATGAGCAGTTCTTC; D gene: NA; clone size: many; J gene: TRBJ2-1; V gene: TRBV5-6
CDR3 protein: CASSPNSGSSYNEQFF; CDR3 DNA: TGCGCCAGCAGCCCGAATAGCGGGAGTTCCTACAATGAGCAGTTCTTC; D gene: TRBD2; clone size: few; J gene: TRBJ2-1; V gene: TRBV5-1
CDR3 protein: CASRGTGGPDTQYF; CDR3 DNA: TGTGCCAGCAGGGGGACAGGGGGCCCAGATACGCAGTATTTT; D gene: TRBD1; clone size: many; J gene: TRBJ2-3; V gene: TRBV6-6
CDR3 protein: CASSSTRTSERDTQYF; CDR3 DNA: TGTGCCAGCAGTTCCACGAGAACTAGCGAGAGGGATACGCAGTATTTT; D gene: TRBD2; clone size: NA; J gene: TRBJ2-3; V gene: TRBV28
CDR3 protein: CASSSTLDWGATSSYEQYF; CDR3 DNA: TGTGCCAGCAGTTCTACCTTGGACTGGGGGGCCACTAGCTCCTACGAGCAGTACTTC; D gene: NA; clone size: many; J gene: TRBJ2-7; V gene: TRBV12-3/TRBV12-4
CDR3 protein: CASSRDRTPTYNEQFF; CDR3 DNA: TGTGCCAGCAGTCGTGACAGGACACCTACCTACAATGAGCAGTTCTTC; D gene: NA; clone size: once; J gene: TRBJ2-1; V gene: TRBV6-5
CDR3 protein: CASSPSGQGRDTQYF; CDR3 DNA: TGTGCCAGCAGCCCGTCGGGACAGGGCCGCGATACGCAGTATTTT; D gene: TRBD1; clone size: NA; J gene: TRBJ2-3; V gene: TRBV28
CDR3 protein: CSVVGNTEAFF; CDR3 DNA: TGCAGCGTTGTTGGGAACACTGAAGCTTTCTTT; D gene: NA; clone size: many; J gene: TRBJ1-1; V gene: TRBV29-1
CDR3 protein: CAISPGLAGGNTGELFF; CDR3 DNA: TGTGCCATCAGTCCGGGACTAGCGGGAGGGAACACCGGGGAGCTGTTTTTT; D gene: TRBD2; clone size: many; J gene: TRBJ2-2; V gene: TRBV10-3
CDR3 protein: CASSPTVGYRANVLTF; CDR3 DNA: TGTGCCAGCAGCCCCACCGTCGGGTACCGGGCCAACGTCCTGACTTTC; D gene: NA; clone size: few; J gene: TRBJ2-6; V gene: TRBV7-9
CDR3 protein: CASSYGLWGYQETQHF; CDR3 DNA: TGTGCCAGCAGTTACGGACTATGGGGGTACCAAGAGACCCAGCACTTC; D gene: NA; clone size: NA; J gene: TRBJ2-5; V gene: TRBV6-6
CDR3 protein: CASSPLTGQIGANVLTF; CDR3 DNA: TGTGCCAGCTCACCACTGACAGGGCAGATAGGGGCCAACGTCCTGACTTTC; D gene: TRBD1; clone size: few; J gene: TRBJ2-6; V gene: TRBV18
CDR3 protein: CVSSLRVRNYEQYF; CDR3 DNA: TGTGTCAGCAGCCTGCGGGTCAGGAACTACGAGCAGTACTTC; D gene: NA; clone size: NA; J gene: TRBJ2-7; V gene: TRBV11-3
CDR3 protein: CATSTELGNQPQHF; CDR3 DNA: TGTGCCACTTCGACGGAGCTCGGCAATCAGCCCCAACATTTT; D gene: NA; clone size: NA; J gene: TRBJ1-5; V gene: TRBV6-1
CDR3 protein: CSVGATTNEKLFF; CDR3 DNA: TGCAGCGTTGGGGCAACAACTAATGAAAAACTGTTTTTT; D gene: NA; clone size: NA; J gene: TRBJ1-4; V gene: TRBV29-1
CDR3 protein: CASSSRTISGANVLTF; CDR3 DNA: TGTGCCAGCAGTTCCAGGACCATCTCTGGGGCCAACGTCCTGACTTTC; D gene: NA; clone size: NA; J gene: TRBJ2-6; V gene: TRBV28
CDR3 protein: CASSSGLQAEAFF; CDR3 DNA: TGTGCCAGTAGTTCAGGGTTACAGGCTGAAGCTTTCTTT; D gene: NA; clone size: NA; J gene: TRBJ1-1; V gene: TRBV12-3/TRBV12-4
CDR3 protein: CATSMGGRFNQPRHF; CDR3 DNA: TGTGCCACCAGTATGGGGGGCCGCTTTAATCAGCCCCGGCATTTT; D gene: NA; clone size: NA; J gene: TRBJ1-5; V gene: TRBV24-1
CDR3 protein: CASSQVGQSYEQYF; CDR3 DNA: TGCGCCAGCAGCCAAGTTGGGCAGTCCTACGAGCAATACTTC; D gene: NA; clone size: NA; J gene: TRBJ2-7; V gene: TRBV4-1
CDR3 protein: CASSGGRGTSYNEQFF; CDR3 DNA: TGTGCCAGTAGCGGCGGGAGAGGGACCTCCTACAATGAGCAGTTCTTC; D gene: TRBD2; clone size: NA; J gene: TRBJ2-1; V gene: TRBV19
CDR3 protein: CATSGLAGVRNEQFF; CDR3 DNA: TGTGCCACCTCGGGACTAGCGGGAGTCCGTAATGAGCAGTTCTTC; D gene: TRBD2; clone size: NA; J gene: TRBJ2-1; V gene: TRBV2